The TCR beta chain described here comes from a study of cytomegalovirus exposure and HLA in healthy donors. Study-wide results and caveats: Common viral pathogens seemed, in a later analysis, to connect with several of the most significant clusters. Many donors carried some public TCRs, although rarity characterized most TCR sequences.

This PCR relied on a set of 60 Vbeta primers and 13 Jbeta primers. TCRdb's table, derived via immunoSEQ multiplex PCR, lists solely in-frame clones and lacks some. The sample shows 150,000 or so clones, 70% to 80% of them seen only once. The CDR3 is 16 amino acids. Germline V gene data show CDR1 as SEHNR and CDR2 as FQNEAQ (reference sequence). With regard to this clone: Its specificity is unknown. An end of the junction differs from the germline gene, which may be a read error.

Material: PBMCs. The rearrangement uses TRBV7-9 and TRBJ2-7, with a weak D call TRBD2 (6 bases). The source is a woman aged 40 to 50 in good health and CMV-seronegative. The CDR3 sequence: CSSSLDYGGNSYEQYF. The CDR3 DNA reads TGTTCCAGCAGCTTAGATTACGGGGGAAACTCCTACGAGCAGTACTTC.